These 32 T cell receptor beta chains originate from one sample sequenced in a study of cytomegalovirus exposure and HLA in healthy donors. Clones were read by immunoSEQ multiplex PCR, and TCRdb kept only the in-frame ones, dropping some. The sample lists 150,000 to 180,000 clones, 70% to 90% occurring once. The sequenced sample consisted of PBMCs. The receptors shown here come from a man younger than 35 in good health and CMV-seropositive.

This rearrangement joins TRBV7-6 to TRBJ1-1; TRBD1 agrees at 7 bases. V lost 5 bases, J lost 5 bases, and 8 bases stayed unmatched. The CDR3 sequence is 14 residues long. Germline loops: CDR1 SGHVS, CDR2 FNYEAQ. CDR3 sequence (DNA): TGTGCCAGCAGCCTAACAGGGGTTGAGACTGAAGCTTTCTTT. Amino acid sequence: CASSLTGVETEAFF.

This CDR3 reads CASSLGVGGLHF. The CDR3 DNA is TGTGCCAGCAGCTTAGGGGTTGGCGGCCTCCACTTT. This chain uses TRBV7-9 with TRBJ1-6; D ambiguous. V lost 1 base and J lost 15, with 10 bases in between. Germline CDR1 SEHNR, CDR2 FQNEAQ (reference sequence). This CDR3 region has 12 residues.

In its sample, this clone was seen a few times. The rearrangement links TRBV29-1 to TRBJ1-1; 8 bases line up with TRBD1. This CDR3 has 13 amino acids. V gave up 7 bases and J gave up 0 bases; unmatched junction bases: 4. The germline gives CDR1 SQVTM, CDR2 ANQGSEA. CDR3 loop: CSARTGMNTEAFF. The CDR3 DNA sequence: TGCAGCGCACGGACAGGGATGAACACTGAAGCTTTCTTT.

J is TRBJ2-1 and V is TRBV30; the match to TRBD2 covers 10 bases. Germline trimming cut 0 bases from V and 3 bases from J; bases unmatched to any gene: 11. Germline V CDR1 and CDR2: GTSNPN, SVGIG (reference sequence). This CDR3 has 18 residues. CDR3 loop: CAWSVSHWASGSYNEQFF. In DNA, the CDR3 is TGTGCCTGGAGTGTATCCCACTGGGCTAGCGGGAGCTACAATGAGCAGTTCTTC. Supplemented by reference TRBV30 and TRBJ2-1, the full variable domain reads SQTIHQWPATLVQPVGSPLSLECTVEGTSNPNLYWYRQAAGRGLQLLFYSVGIGQISSEVPQNLSASRPQDRQFILSSKKLLLSDSGFYLCAWSVSHWASGSYNEQFFGPGTRLTVL.

The CDR3 sequence is CASSFQGTDTQYF. The CDR3 DNA follows: TGTGCCAGCAGCTTCCAGGGTACAGATACGCAGTATTTT. The chain links TRBV11-2 to TRBJ2-3, with D perhaps matching TRBD1 (5 bases). This CDR3 is 13 amino acids long. Per the germline V gene, CDR1 is SGHAT and CDR2 is FQNNGV. Trimming left V 3 bases short and J 3 bases short, with 7 bases between.

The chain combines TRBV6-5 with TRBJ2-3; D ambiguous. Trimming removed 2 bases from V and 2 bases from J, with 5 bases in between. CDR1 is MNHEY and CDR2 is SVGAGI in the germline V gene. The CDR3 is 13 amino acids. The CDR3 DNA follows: TGTGCCAGCAGTTACACAGACACAGATACGCAGTATTTT. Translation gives CASSYTDTDTQYF.

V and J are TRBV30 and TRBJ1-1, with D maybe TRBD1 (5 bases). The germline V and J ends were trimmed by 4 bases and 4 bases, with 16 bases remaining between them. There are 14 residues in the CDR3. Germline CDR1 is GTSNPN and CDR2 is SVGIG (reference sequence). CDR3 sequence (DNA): TGTGCCTGGAACCCGGGAGGGGCGGGCACTGAAGCTTTCTTT. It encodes CAWNPGGAGTEAFF.

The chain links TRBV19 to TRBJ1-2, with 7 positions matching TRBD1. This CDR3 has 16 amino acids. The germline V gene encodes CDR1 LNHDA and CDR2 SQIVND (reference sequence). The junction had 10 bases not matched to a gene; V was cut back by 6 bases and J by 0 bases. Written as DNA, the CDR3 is TGTGCCAGTAGCCTCCTCAGGGGGGTATCTAACTATGGCTACACCTTC. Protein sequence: CASSLLRGVSNYGYTF.

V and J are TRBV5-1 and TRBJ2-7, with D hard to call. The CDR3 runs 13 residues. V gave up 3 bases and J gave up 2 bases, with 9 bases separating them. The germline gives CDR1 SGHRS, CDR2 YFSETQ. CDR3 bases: TGCGCCAGCAGCTACAGTGAACCCTACGAGCAGTACTTC. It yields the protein CASSYSEPYEQYF.

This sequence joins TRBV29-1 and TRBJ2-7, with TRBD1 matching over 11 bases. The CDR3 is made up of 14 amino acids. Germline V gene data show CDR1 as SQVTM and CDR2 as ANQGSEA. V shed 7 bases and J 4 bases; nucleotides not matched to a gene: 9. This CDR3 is CSAKPRDRGYEQYF. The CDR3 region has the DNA TGCAGCGCTAAACCCCGGGACAGGGGGTACGAGCAGTACTTC.

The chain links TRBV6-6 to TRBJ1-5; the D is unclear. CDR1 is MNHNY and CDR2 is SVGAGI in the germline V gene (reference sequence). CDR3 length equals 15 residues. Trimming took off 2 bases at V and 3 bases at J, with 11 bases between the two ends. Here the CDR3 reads CASSYQTGYNQPQHF. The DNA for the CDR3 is TGTGCCAGCAGTTACCAAACGGGATACAATCAGCCCCAGCATTTT.

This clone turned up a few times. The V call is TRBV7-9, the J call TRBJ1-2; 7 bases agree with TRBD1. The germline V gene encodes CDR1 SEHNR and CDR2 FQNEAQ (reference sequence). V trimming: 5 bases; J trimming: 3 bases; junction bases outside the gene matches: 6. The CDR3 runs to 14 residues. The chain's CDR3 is CASSQGTVHYGYTF. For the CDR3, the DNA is TGTGCCAGCAGCCAAGGGACAGTTCACTATGGCTACACCTTC.

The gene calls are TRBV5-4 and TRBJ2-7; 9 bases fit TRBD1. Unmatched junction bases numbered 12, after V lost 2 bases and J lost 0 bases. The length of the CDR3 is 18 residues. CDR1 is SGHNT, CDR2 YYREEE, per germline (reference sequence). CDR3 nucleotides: TGTGCCAGCAGCTTTGGACAGGGGCCGACGCTCAGCTCCTACGAGCAGTACTTC. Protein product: CASSFGQGPTLSSYEQYF.

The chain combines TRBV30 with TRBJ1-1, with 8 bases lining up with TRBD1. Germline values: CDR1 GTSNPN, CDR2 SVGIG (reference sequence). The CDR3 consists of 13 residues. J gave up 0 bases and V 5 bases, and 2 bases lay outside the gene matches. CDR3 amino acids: CAWGQGMNTEAFF. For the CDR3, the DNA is TGTGCCTGGGGACAGGGAATGAACACTGAAGCTTTCTTT.

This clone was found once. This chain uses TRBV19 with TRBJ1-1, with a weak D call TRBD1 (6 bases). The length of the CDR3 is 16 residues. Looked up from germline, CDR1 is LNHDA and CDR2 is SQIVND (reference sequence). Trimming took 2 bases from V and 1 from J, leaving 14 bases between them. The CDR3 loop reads CASSIRDTGPNTEAFF. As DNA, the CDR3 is TGTGCCAGTAGTATAAGAGACACAGGGCCGAACACTGAAGCTTTCTTT. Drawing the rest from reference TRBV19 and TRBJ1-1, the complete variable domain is DGGITQSPKYLFRKEGQNVTLSCEQNLNHDAMYWYRQDPGQGLRLIYYSQIVNDFQKGDIAEGYSVSREKKESFPLTVTSAQKNPTAFYLCASSIRDTGPNTEAFFGQGTRLTVV.

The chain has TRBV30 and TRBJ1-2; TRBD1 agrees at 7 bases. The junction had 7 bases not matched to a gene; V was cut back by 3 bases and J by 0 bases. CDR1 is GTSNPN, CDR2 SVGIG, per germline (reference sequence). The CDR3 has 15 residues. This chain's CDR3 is CAWSDPGTANYGYTF. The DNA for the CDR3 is TGTGCCTGGAGCGACCCCGGGACAGCTAACTATGGCTACACCTTC.

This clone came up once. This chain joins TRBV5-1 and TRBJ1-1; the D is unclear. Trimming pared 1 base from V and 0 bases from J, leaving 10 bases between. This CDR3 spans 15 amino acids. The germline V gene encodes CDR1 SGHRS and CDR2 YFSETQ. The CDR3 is CASSLTALMNTEAFF. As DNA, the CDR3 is TGCGCCAGCAGCTTGACAGCTTTGATGAACACTGAAGCTTTCTTT.

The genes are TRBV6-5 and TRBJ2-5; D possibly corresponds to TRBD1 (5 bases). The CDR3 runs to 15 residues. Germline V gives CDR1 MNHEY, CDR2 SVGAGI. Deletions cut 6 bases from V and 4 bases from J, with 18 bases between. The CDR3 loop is CASRPQQGVRETQYF. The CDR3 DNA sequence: TGTGCCAGCAGACCCCAACAAGGGGTTCGAGAGACCCAGTACTTC.

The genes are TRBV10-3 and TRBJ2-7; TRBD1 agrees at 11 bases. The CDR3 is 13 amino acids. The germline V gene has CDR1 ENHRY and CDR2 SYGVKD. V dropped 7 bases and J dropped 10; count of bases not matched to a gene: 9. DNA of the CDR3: TGTGCCATCAAACCCGGGACAGGGGGGGAACAGTACTTC. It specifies CAIKPGTGGEQYF.

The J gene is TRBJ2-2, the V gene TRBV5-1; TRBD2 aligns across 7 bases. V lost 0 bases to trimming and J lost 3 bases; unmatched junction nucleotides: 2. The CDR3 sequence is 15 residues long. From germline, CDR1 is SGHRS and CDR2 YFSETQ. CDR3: CASSLEGGYTGELFF. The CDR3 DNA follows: TGCGCCAGCAGCTTGGAGGGAGGGTACACCGGGGAGCTGTTTTTT.

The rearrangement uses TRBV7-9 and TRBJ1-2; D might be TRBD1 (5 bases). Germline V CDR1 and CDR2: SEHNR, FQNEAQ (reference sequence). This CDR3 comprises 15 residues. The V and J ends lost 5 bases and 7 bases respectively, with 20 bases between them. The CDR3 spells CASSGEAGVAGGYTF. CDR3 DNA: TGTGCCAGCAGCGGAGAAGCGGGGGTTGCGGGTGGCTACACCTTC.

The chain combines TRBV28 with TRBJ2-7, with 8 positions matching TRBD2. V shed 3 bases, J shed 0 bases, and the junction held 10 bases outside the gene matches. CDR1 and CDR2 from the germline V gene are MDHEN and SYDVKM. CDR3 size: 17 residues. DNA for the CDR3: TGTGCCAGCAGTTTGGCGCGGGAGGCCGACCGCTCCTACGAGCAGTACTTC. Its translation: CASSLAREADRSYEQYF.

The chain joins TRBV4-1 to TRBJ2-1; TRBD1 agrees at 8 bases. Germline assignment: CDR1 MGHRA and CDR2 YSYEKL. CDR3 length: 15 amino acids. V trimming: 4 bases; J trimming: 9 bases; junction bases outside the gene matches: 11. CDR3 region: CASSRYRGSSSEQFF. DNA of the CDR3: TGCGCCAGCAGCCGTTACAGGGGGTCCTCTTCTGAGCAGTTCTTC.

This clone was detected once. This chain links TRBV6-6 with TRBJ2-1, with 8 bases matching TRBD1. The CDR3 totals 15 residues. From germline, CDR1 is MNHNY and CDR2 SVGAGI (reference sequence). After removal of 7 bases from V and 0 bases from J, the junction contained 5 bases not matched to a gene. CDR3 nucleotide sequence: TGTGCCAGCACAATAACAGGGGGCTCCTACAATGAGCAGTTCTTC. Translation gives CASTITGGSYNEQFF.

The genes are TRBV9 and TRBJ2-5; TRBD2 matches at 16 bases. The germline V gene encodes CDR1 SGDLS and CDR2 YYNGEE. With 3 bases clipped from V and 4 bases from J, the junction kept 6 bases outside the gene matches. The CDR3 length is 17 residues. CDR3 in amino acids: CASSAGTSGRARETQYF. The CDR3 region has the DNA TGTGCCAGCAGCGCCGGGACTAGCGGGAGGGCCCGAGAGACCCAGTACTTC.

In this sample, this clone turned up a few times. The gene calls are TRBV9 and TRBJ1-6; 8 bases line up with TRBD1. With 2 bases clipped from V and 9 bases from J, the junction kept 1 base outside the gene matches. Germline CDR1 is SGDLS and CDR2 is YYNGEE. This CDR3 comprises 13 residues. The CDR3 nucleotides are TGTGCCAGCAGCGTGGACAGGGCTTCACCCCTCCACTTT. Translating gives CASSVDRASPLHF.

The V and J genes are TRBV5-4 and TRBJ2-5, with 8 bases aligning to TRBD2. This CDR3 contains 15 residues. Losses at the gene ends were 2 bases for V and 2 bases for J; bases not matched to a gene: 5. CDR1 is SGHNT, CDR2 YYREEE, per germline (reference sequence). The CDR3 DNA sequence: TGTGCCAGCAGCTTCGGCGGGGGGCCTCAAGAGACCCAGTACTTC. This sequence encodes CASSFGGGPQETQYF. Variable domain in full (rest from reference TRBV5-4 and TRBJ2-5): ETGVTQSPTHLIKTRGQQVTLRCSSQSGHNTVSWYQQALGQGPQFIFQYYREEENGRGNFPPRFSGLQFPNYSSELNVNALELDDSALYLCASSFGGGPQETQYFGPGTRLLVL.

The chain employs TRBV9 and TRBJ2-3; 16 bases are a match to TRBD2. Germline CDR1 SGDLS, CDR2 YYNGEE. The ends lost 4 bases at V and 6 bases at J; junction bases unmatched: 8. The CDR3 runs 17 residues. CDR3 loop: CASSPGTSGGARDTQYF. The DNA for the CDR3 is TGTGCCAGCAGCCCAGGGACTAGCGGGGGGGCCAGGGATACGCAGTATTTT.

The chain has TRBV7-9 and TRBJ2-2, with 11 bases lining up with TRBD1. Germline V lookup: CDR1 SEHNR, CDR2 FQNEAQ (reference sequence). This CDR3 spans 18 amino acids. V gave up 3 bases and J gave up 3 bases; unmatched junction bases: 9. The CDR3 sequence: CASSFDRTGGEYTGELFF. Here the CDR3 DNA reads TGTGCCAGCAGCTTCGATCGGACAGGGGGCGAGTACACCGGGGAGCTGTTTTTT. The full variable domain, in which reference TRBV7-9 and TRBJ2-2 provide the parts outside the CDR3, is DTGVSQNPRHKITKRGQNVTFRCDPISEHNRLYWYRQTLGQGPEFLTYFQNEAQLEKSRLLSDRFSAERPKGSFSTLEIQRTEQGDSAMYLCASSFDRTGGEYTGELFFGEGSRLTVL.

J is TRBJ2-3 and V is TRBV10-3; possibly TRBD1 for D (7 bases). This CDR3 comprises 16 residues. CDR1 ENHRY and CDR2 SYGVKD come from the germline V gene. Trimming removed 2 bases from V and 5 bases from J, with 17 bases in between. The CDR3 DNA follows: TGTGCCATCAGTGAGGCCCCAGGGGGGACGGTAGATACGCAGTATTTT. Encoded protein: CAISEAPGGTVDTQYF.

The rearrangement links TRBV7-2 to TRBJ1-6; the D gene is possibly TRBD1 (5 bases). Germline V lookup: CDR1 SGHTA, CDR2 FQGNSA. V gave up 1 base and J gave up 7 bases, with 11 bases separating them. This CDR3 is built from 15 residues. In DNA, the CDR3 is TGTGCCAGCAGCTTAGATAAGGGGCCAAATTCACCCCTCCACTTT. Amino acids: CASSLDKGPNSPLHF.

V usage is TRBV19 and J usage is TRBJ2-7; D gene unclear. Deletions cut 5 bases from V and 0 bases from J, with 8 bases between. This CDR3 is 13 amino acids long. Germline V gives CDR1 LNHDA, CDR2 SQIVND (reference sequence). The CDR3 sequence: CASSLVSSYEQYF. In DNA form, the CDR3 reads TGTGCCAGTAGTTTGGTCAGCTCCTACGAGCAGTACTTC.